This TCR beta chain was identified in a study of spatial heterogeneity in lung cancer. As for time point: sample taken at primary tumor resection. 55 to 80 TRACERx patients with early, untreated non-small cell lung cancer donated samples. Whole RNA, isolated from tumor, nontumor lung or frozen PBMC, was sequenced without prior sorting. Every cDNA TCR molecule received its own unique molecular identifier. TCRdb reprocessed the 5' RACE reads via MiXCR and lists one record per CDR3 protein. Among 13,000 or so distinct CDR3 sequences listed, approximately 4% were seen once. This clonotype is large in the sample. This receptor was taken from a male donor with early-stage non-small cell lung cancer. The sample here was PBMCs, taken at surgery.

CDR3 nucleotide sequence: TGTGCCAGCAGCGTAGTATGGAAACCGGAGACCCAGTACTTC. As protein: CASSVVWKPETQYF. The chain employs TRBV9 and TRBJ2-5; D remains unclear. Trimming stripped 0 bases from V and 5 bases from J, with 11 bases between. CDR1 is SGDLS and CDR2 is YYNGEE in the germline V gene. This CDR3 contains 14 residues.